Described below is a single T cell receptor beta chain sequence and its context. What it recognizes is unknown. At one end the junction does not follow the germline gene, possibly because of a read error. CDR1 and CDR2 from the germline V gene are SGHRS and YFSETQ. The CDR3 is made up of 17 amino acids. The data were taken from a study of identical twins. Overall study findings and caveats: Among out-of-frame alpha sequences shared by twins, low generation probability occurred in excess. With abundant cord blood beta clonotypes, insertions were fewer; memory repertoires showed no such pattern. Models underestimated TCR alpha sharing (out-of-frame) in monozygotic twins. Zero-insertion results could be subject to partial confounding by invariant MAIT and iNKT cells.

TCRdb ran MiXCR on the 5' RACE reads and lists one entry per CDR3 protein. The sample has around 1.7 million distinct CDR3 sequences, roughly a third seen once. The TCR originated in a newborn girl in good health. The sample comprised cord blood. V and J are TRBV5-1 and TRBJ2-1; TRBD1 agrees at 8 bases. The CDR3 here is CASSLVMDRVTGNERFF. CDR3 DNA: TGCGCCAGCAGCTTGGTCATGGACAGGGTCACAGGGAATGAGCGGTTCTTC.